This section outlines one T cell receptor (beta chain) sequence together with its context. These data originate in a study of technical replicates of blood from several donors. With 0 bases clipped from V and 9 bases from J, the junction kept 6 bases outside the gene matches. The CDR3 loop spans 15 amino acids. The V gene's germline CDR1 is LNHDA and CDR2 SQIVND (reference sequence). The data were produced by immunoSEQ multiplex PCR, yet TCRdb's version contains in-frame clones alone and is incomplete. The data contain nearly 70,000 clones, 85% to 95% of them seen just once; the ten biggest clones take up approximately 0.38%.

V is TRBV19 and J is TRBJ2-1; TRBD2 aligns across 9 bases. The clonotype originates from a human donor in good health. Sequenced input: T cells isolated from PBMCs. CDR3 region: CASSIESSGRSEQFF. CDR3 DNA: TGTGCCAGTAGTATAGAGAGTAGCGGGAGATCTGAGCAGTTCTTC.